These 9 T cell receptor beta chains were sequenced from one sample in a study of T-cell reconstitution after alpha-beta-depleted transplantation in children. This sample's TCRbeta library carried unique molecular identifier barcodes. MiXCR was run by TCRdb on the PCR reads, yielding one entry per CDR3 protein. The table records a few hundred thousand distinct CDR3 sequences, roughly 11% of them present only once. Sequences were derived from peripheral blood, sampled 180 days after TCRalphabeta/CD19-depleted stem cell transplant. The receptors were sampled from a male patient aged 2 to 9 who had a stem cell transplant for chronic granulomatous disease, so the T cells may come from the graft donor.

In its sample, this clonotype was seen many times. This rearrangement joins TRBV25-1 to TRBJ2-1, with TRBD2 identical over 8 bases. The CDR3 consists of 16 residues. Germline loops: CDR1 MGHDK, CDR2 SYGVNS. V shed 0 bases and J 6 bases; nucleotides not matched to a gene: 7. In DNA, the CDR3 is TGTGCCAGCAGTGAATATGACCGGGGGGGACCCAATGAGCAGTTCTTC. Its translation: CASSEYDRGGPNEQFF. Using reference TRBV25-1 and TRBJ2-1 for the parts outside the CDR3, the full variable domain is EADIYQTPRYLVIGTGKKITLECSQTMGHDKMYWYQQDPGMELHLIHYSYGVNSTEKGDLSSESTVSRIRTEHFPLTLESARPSHTSQYLCASSEYDRGGPNEQFFGPGTRLTVL.

This clonotype has ten or more counts. This chain connects TRBV5-1 to TRBJ2-3, with D perhaps TRBD2 (5 bases). The CDR3 runs 15 residues. Germline V gene data show CDR1 as SGHRS and CDR2 as YFSETQ. Trimming stripped 4 bases from V and 0 bases from J, with 12 bases between. Here the CDR3 DNA reads TGCGCCAGCAGCCCACTCACTAGTAGCACAGATACGCAGTATTTT. Translation gives CASSPLTSSTDTQYF.

This clonotype was detected a few times. The chain has TRBV18 and TRBJ2-7; 9 bases fit TRBD2. V lost 5 bases and J lost 3; bases outside the gene matches: 8. The CDR3 consists of 15 residues. From germline, CDR1 is KGHSH and CDR2 LQKENI. This chain's CDR3 is CASSSIAGALYEQYF. In DNA form, the CDR3 reads TGTGCCAGCTCATCAATAGCGGGAGCACTCTACGAGCAGTACTTC.

V gene TRBV7-3 combines with J gene TRBJ2-1; 9 nucleotides agree with TRBD2. CDR3 size: 15 residues. CDR1 is SGHTA, CDR2 FQGTGA, per germline. The V segment lost 5 bases and the J segment 8 bases; nucleotides outside the gene matches: 10. CDR3 nucleotide sequence: TGTGCCAGCAGCCCCGCCAAAATAGCGGGAGATGAGCAGTTCTTC. Amino acid sequence: CASSPAKIAGDEQFF.

This clonotype showed up many times. The chain combines TRBV21-1 with TRBJ2-4; the listed D gene, TRBD2, was not tested against the DNA. TRBV21-1 counts as a pseudogene. The CDR3 covers 15 residues. This CDR3 is CASSRTKGVRNIQYF. DNA of the CDR3: TGTGCCAGCAGCCGGACTAAGGGTGTCCGAAACATTCAGTACTTC.

This clonotype came up a few times. This chain uses TRBV6-1 with TRBJ2-4; D gene unclear. The germline gives CDR1 MNHNS, CDR2 SASEGT. The CDR3 sequence is 14 residues long. V dropped 6 bases and J dropped 0 bases, with 9 bases sitting between them. Written as DNA, the CDR3 is TGTGCCAGCAGGCCTTGGGGAGCCAAAAACATTCAGTACTTC. The encoded protein is CASRPWGAKNIQYF.

There are many counts of this clonotype. The chain couples TRBV29-1 to TRBJ2-5; a weak D match, TRBD1 (9 bases). The CDR3 is 14 residues long. Germline CDR1 SQVTM, CDR2 ANQGSEA. V was trimmed by 6 bases and J by 2 bases, leaving 16 bases between them. This CDR3 is CSVAGGQGQETQYF. CDR3 bases: TGCAGCGTCGCGGGGGGACAGGGACAAGAGACCCAGTACTTC.

This clonotype was counted ten times or more. This chain joins TRBV5-1 and TRBJ2-7, with D perhaps TRBD1 (5 bases). Germline V CDR1 and CDR2: SGHRS, YFSETQ. This CDR3 spans 14 amino acids. Between the trimmed V and J ends, which lost 2 bases and 2 bases, there was a span of 11 bases. CDR3 loop: CASSFKGSAYEQYF. In DNA form, the CDR3 reads TGCGCCAGCAGCTTCAAGGGGTCGGCCTACGAGCAGTACTTC.

This clonotype has at least ten counts. The chain joins TRBV11-2 to TRBJ2-3; 8 bases are a match to TRBD2. The V gene's germline CDR1 is SGHAT and CDR2 FQNNGV. V dropped 5 bases and J dropped 2; count of bases not matched to a gene: 18. The CDR3 is 19 residues long. The CDR3, as DNA: TGTGCCAGCAGCCTCCTGTACCTCGGGGGGGAGGGGCCCACAGATACGCAGTATTTT. This sequence encodes CASSLLYLGGEGPTDTQYF.